A selection of T cell receptor beta chains follows, all from one sample in a study of blood T cell repertoires in COVID-19. The assay was immunoSEQ multiplex PCR, and TCRdb's table has in-frame clones only and misses some. The data show about 160,000 clones, roughly 86% seen once. Sequencing was performed on peripheral blood. The receptors come from a man aged 50 to 59 with active or convalescent COVID-19. CDR3s include the opening cysteine and the closing phenylalanine or tryptophan. The D gene is left open where the match is weak. Size is omitted from some rows. Given values are once, few, many or a class for expanded clones.

d_call,j_call,clone_size,v_call,cdr3_nt,cdr3_aa
TRBD2,TRBJ2-1,-,TRBV3-1/TRBV3-2,TGTGCCAGCAGCCCGATCTCAGGGACTAGCGGGAGGCAAAGCTCCTACAATGAGCAGTTCTTC,CASSPISGTSGRQSSYNEQFF
-,TRBJ2-1,-,TRBV3-1/TRBV3-2,TGTGCCAGCAGCTCCCTCTACAATGAGCAGTTCTTC,CASSSLYNEQFF
-,TRBJ2-7,-,TRBV30,TGTGCCTGGAGTTACGGGACTCTCTACGAGCAGTACTTC,CAWSYGTLYEQYF
TRBD1,TRBJ2-2,many,TRBV5-1,TGCGCCAGCAGCCCATATGGTTTTTCAGGGGGCACCGGGGAGCTGTTTTTT,CASSPYGFSGGTGELFF
-,TRBJ1-2,-,TRBV4-2,TGTGCCAGCAGCCAAGATAGGGCAGGGGTTTATGGCTACACCTTC,CASSQDRAGVYGYTF
-,TRBJ1-2,-,TRBV6-5,TGTGCCAGCGTTGAGCAGGGTGTAGGTTCCGGCTACACCTTC,CASVEQGVGSGYTF
TRBD2,TRBJ2-3,-,TRBV7-2,TGTGCCAGCAGCTTACGGGGGAATAGCGGGAGAGGGGGCACAGATACGCAGTATTTT,CASSLRGNSGRGGTDTQYF
TRBD1,TRBJ1-4,-,TRBV7-7,TGTGCTAGCAGCTTAGCGCAGGGGGCTAATGAAAAACTGTTTTTT,CASSLAQGANEKLFF
-,TRBJ2-1,-,TRBV6-6,TGTGCCAGCAACCAACTAGCACCCAGCTCCTACAATGAGCAGTTCTTC,CASNQLAPSSYNEQFF
TRBD1,TRBJ1-4,few,TRBV2,TGTGCCAGCAGAGGGACAGGGAAGGGTGAAAAACTGTTTTTT,CASRGTGKGEKLFF
TRBD1,TRBJ1-1,-,TRBV6-5,TGTGCCAGCAGAAGGACAGGGAACACTGAAGCTTTCTTT,CASRRTGNTEAFF
TRBD2,TRBJ2-1,-,TRBV10-3,TGTGCCATCAGGGGAGCGGGGCCTAGCTCCTACAATGAGCAGTTCTTC,CAIRGAGPSSYNEQFF
TRBD2,TRBJ2-1,-,TRBV4-2,TGTGCCAGCAGCCAACGCACTAGCGGGGGGGCTCAGGAGCAGTTCTTC,CASSQRTSGGAQEQFF
TRBD1,TRBJ1-6,-,TRBV7-9,TGTGCCAGCAGGACCGGGACAGGGAATTCACCCCTCCACTTT,CASRTGTGNSPLHF
-,TRBJ1-2,-,TRBV4-3,TGCGCCAGCAGCCAAGGAATTACAGATTCCTATGGCTACACCTTC,CASSQGITDSYGYTF
-,TRBJ2-2,-,TRBV19,TGTGCCAGTAGTATAAGAGGGAACACCGGGGAGCTGTTTTTT,CASSIRGNTGELFF
TRBD2,TRBJ2-3,-,TRBV4-2,TGTGCCAGCAGCCAAGAGCTAGCGGGGGGGCAAGATACGCAGTATTTT,CASSQELAGGQDTQYF
TRBD1,TRBJ2-3,-,TRBV7-3,TGTGCCAGCAGCTTAAGTAAACAGGGGCGCACAGATACGCAGTATTTT,CASSLSKQGRTDTQYF
TRBD1,TRBJ1-6,-,TRBV27,TGTGCCAGCAGTCCAGGACAGGGGGGCAATTCACCCCTCCACTTT,CASSPGQGGNSPLHF
TRBD1,TRBJ1-5,-,TRBV19,TGTGCCAGTAGCTACAGGGGGGGGCAGCCCCAGCATTTT,CASSYRGGQPQHF
-,TRBJ2-7,-,TRBV28,TGTGCCAGCAGCCCCCTCCACGAGCAGTACTTC,CASSPLHEQYF
TRBD2,TRBJ2-5,-,TRBV18,TGTGCCAGCTCAAACTTAGCGGGAGGGGCAGAGACCCAGTACTTC,CASSNLAGGAETQYF
-,TRBJ2-3,-,TRBV5-4,TGTGCCAGCAGCTTGGGGGACACAAGCACAGATACGCAGTATTTT,CASSLGDTSTDTQYF
-,TRBJ2-7,once,TRBV24-1,TGTGCCACCAGTGACTGGGGCAGACCCTACGAGCAGTACTTC,CATSDWGRPYEQYF
-,TRBJ2-2,-,TRBV7-6,TGTGCCAGCAGCCGTACCGGGGAGCTGTTTTTT,CASSRTGELFF
TRBD2,TRBJ2-2,-,TRBV9,TGTGCCAGCAGCCCCCCCTGGATGATGGTAGCGGGGGTGATGAACACCGGGGAGCTGTTTTTT,CASSPPWMMVAGVMNTGELFF
TRBD1,TRBJ2-7,-,TRBV29-1,TGCAGCGTTGCACACAGGGGGATGAACGAGCAGTACTTC,CSVAHRGMNEQYF
TRBD2,TRBJ2-2,-,TRBV3-1/TRBV3-2,TGTGCCAGCAGCCAAGGGGGGGGACTGGCGAACACCGGGGAGCTGTTTTTT,CASSQGGGLANTGELFF
-,TRBJ1-1,-,TRBV6-5,TGTGCCAGCAGTCAACAGGTTCTTAGTGCCACTGAAGCTTTCTTT,CASSQQVLSATEAFF
-,TRBJ1-4,-,TRBV7-8,TGTGCCAGCAGCCCTGTTTTTGAAAAACTGTTTTTT,CASSPVFEKLFF
-,TRBJ2-2,-,TRBV7-9,TGTGCCAGCAGCCTGCGGGACTCGAACACCGGGGAGCTGTTTTTT,CASSLRDSNTGELFF
-,TRBJ1-5,-,TRBV2,TGTGCCAGCAGCCTTTCGACCCCGGGAAATCAGCCCCAGCATTTT,CASSLSTPGNQPQHF
-,TRBJ2-1,-,TRBV4-1,TGCGCCAGCAGCCCGGTAGGGCGGGGACCCTCCTACAATGAGCAGTTCTTC,CASSPVGRGPSYNEQFF
-,TRBJ2-2,-,TRBV5-1,TGCGCCAGCAGCCGAGTCGAGGGGAACACCGGGGAGCTGTTTTTT,CASSRVEGNTGELFF
-,TRBJ2-7,few,TRBV4-2,TGTGCCAGCAGCCAAGAACTGACAGAATACGAGCAGTACTTC,CASSQELTEYEQYF
TRBD2,TRBJ2-6,-,TRBV5-1,TGCGCCAGCACAGCGGGGGGCTCTGGGGCCAACGTCCTGACTTTC,CASTAGGSGANVLTF
-,TRBJ1-1,-,TRBV7-5,TGTGCCAGAAGCTTATTTCCGACAGGGGTGACTGAAGCTTTCTTT,CARSLFPTGVTEAFF
-,TRBJ1-5,-,TRBV5-1,TGCGCCAGCAGCTTGGATGGCCATAGCAATCAGCCCCAGCATTTT,CASSLDGHSNQPQHF
TRBD2,TRBJ2-1,-,TRBV18,TGTGCCAGCTCACCACCTAGCGGGAGTAGCTCCTACAATGAGCAGTTCTTC,CASSPPSGSSSYNEQFF